This T cell receptor (beta chain) emerged from a study of blood T cell repertoires in COVID-19. On the study more broadly: Acute and convalescent COVID-19 samples came from the United States, Italy and Spain. T cells, B-cell-depleted T cells, or PBMCs supplied cDNA or gDNA.

As originally analysed: Quantification of nucleated cells was approximated via reference gene primer amplification. Produced via immunoSEQ multiplex PCR; TCRdb's table is partial and in-frame only. The V and J calls and clone size were taken over from that table, and D and trimming were inferred from the DNA. The sample holds 250,000 to 350,000 clones, approximately 87% seen once. V lost 4 bases, J lost 4 bases, and 9 bases stayed unmatched. This CDR3 has 16 amino acids. Germline CDR1 is SGHKS and CDR2 is YYEKEE (reference sequence). This chain links TRBV5-5 with TRBJ1-1, with TRBD1 matching over 11 bases. This sequence originates from a woman aged 50 to 60 who had recovered from COVID-19. The sequencing input was peripheral blood. CDR3 in amino acids: CASSVGTGGQGTEAFF. The CDR3 region has the DNA TGTGCCAGCAGCGTCGGGACAGGGGGGCAAGGCACTGAAGCTTTCTTT.